Below are 10 T cell receptor beta chains sequenced from a single sample in a study of T cell changes during pregnancy in multiple sclerosis. Some clones are missing from TCRdb's copy, which holds only in-frame ones; the method was immunoSEQ multiplex PCR. The sample carries tens of thousands of clones, roughly 93% recorded once. The sequencing here drew on peripheral blood, taken in the third trimester of pregnancy. These receptors originate from a female donor in good health, enrolled as a control in a pregnancy study.

This chain links TRBV14 with TRBJ2-5, with TRBD1 as a possible D gene (6 bases). CDR3 length equals 15 residues. Germline CDR1 SGHDN, CDR2 FVKESK. V was shortened by 0 bases and J by 5 bases, with 13 bases between the two germline ends. CDR3 protein: CASSQDQGTGETQYF. The CDR3 DNA reads as TGTGCCAGCAGCCAAGATCAGGGGACGGGGGAGACCCAGTACTTC. The variable domain in full, with the rest retrieved from reference TRBV14 and TRBJ2-5, is EAGVTQFPSHSVIEKGQTVTLRCDPISGHDNLYWYRRVMGKEIKFLLHFVKESKQDESGMPNNRFLAERTGGTYSTLKVQPAELEDSGVYFCASSQDQGTGETQYFGPGTRLLVL.

The rearrangement joins TRBV19 to TRBJ2-2; 10 bases line up with TRBD2. Germline trimming cut 7 bases from V and 6 bases from J; bases unmatched to any gene: 8. The CDR3 sequence is 15 residues long. Germline V gene sequence: CDR1 LNHDA, CDR2 SQIVND (reference sequence). The DNA of the CDR3 is TGTGCCAGTACCCTAGCCGGGACTAGCGCCGGGGAGCTGTTTTTT. The encoded protein is CASTLAGTSAGELFF.

The genes are TRBV5-4 and TRBJ2-2; D may be TRBD1 (6 bases). The CDR3 covers 14 residues. V dropped 0 bases and J dropped 7 bases, with 10 bases sitting between them. Per germline, CDR1 SGHNT and CDR2 YYREEE (reference sequence). The chain's CDR3 is CASSLGQGSGELFF. The CDR3 DNA sequence: TGTGCCAGCAGCTTGGGGCAGGGGAGCGGGGAGCTGTTTTTT.

This clone was detected only once. The chain employs TRBV2 and TRBJ2-1; TRBD1 matches 8 bases. Germline V gene sequence: CDR1 SNHLY, CDR2 FYNNEI. This CDR3 has 14 amino acids. The junction had 3 bases not matched to a gene; V was cut back by 8 bases and J by 0 bases. The CDR3 nucleotides read TGTGCCAGCTTGACAGGGGCCTCCTACAATGAGCAGTTCTTC. Translated: CASLTGASYNEQFF.

The chain combines TRBV6-1 with TRBJ1-5; 9 bases agree with TRBD1. The V and J ends lost 3 bases and 5 bases, in that order; junction bases with no gene match: 8. Germline loops: CDR1 MNHNS, CDR2 SASEGT. The CDR3 is 16 amino acids. The CDR3 bases are TGTGCCAGCAGTGAGGTCCGGACAGGGGTTGATCAGCCCCAGCATTTT. Amino acids: CASSEVRTGVDQPQHF.

The rearrangement uses TRBV7-9 and TRBJ2-7, with 8 bases fitting TRBD1. The CDR3 extends over 15 amino acids. V shed 5 bases and J 0 bases; nucleotides not matched to a gene: 6. In germline, CDR1 is SEHNR, CDR2 FQNEAQ (reference sequence). CDR3 DNA sequence: TGTGCCAGCAGCGTGTCCGGGACAGGCTCCTACGAGCAGTACTTC. It yields the protein CASSVSGTGSYEQYF.

V usage is TRBV7-8 and J usage is TRBJ1-2; D is uncertain. The CDR3 has 13 residues. V lost 5 bases to trimming and J lost 3 bases, with 10 bases between them. Germline V gives CDR1 SGHVS, CDR2 FQNEAQ. Written as DNA, the CDR3 is TGTGCCAGCAGCCACGGGGTGGACTATGGCTACACCTTC. Translation: CASSHGVDYGYTF.

The chain is built from TRBV28 and TRBJ1-1; TRBD1 might be the D (6 bases). The CDR3 has 11 amino acids. V lost 3 bases and J lost 11, with 10 bases in between. The V gene's germline CDR1 is MDHEN and CDR2 SYDVKM. The CDR3 reads CASSFNREAFF. The CDR3 DNA reads as TGTGCCAGCAGTTTTAACAGGGAGGCTTTCTTT.

J is TRBJ1-3 and V is TRBV6-1; tentatively, D is TRBD1 (5 bases). This CDR3 has 15 amino acids. The germline V gene has CDR1 MNHNS and CDR2 SASEGT. Trimming took off 7 bases at V and 0 bases at J, with 13 bases between the two ends. The chain's CDR3 is CASTAGPHSGNTIYF. The CDR3 DNA reads as TGTGCCAGCACGGCAGGGCCTCACTCTGGAAACACCATATATTTT.

This clone was seen just once. J is TRBJ1-4 and V is TRBV27; D is unclear. Trimming stripped 1 base from V and 7 bases from J, with 7 bases between. Looked up from germline, CDR1 is MNHEY and CDR2 is SMNVEV (reference sequence). The CDR3 has 13 residues. The CDR3 sequence: CASSLFVGEKLFF. The CDR3 nucleotides read TGTGCCAGCAGTTTATTTGTCGGTGAAAAACTGTTTTTT.